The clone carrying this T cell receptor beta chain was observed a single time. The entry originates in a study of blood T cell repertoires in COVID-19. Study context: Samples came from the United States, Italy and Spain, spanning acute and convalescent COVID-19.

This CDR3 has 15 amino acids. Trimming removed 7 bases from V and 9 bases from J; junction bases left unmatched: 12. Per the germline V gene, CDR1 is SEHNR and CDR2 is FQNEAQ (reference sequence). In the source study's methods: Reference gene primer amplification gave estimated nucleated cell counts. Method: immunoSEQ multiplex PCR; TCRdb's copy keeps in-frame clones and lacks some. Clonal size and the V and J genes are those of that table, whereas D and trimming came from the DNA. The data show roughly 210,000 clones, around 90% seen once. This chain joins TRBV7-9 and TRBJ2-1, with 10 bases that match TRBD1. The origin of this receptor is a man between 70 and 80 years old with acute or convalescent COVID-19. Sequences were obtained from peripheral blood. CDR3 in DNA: TGTGCCAGCACCGAAACCGACAGGGGGCCCGGTGAGCAGTTCTTC. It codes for CASTETDRGPGEQFF.